The present T cell receptor (beta chain) was sequenced within a study of shared clonotypes between healthy human individuals. The CDR3 loop spans 12 amino acids. The V gene lost 0 bases and the J gene lost 7 bases, with 9 bases spanning the gap. Germline lookup yields CDR1 SQVTM and CDR2 ANQGSEA. Libraries were prepared by immunoSEQ multiplex PCR; TCRdb keeps only in-frame clonotypes and omits some of them. Of around 2.1 million clones listed, approximately 96% are singletons. This clone was seen a single time. The receptor was isolated from a man aged 18-30 years in good health. The material sequenced was naive CD4+ T cells sorted from blood. The subset is: CD45RA+ positively selected. This rearrangement joins TRBV29-1 to TRBJ2-5, with D uncertain. The CDR3 is CSVEDESVTQYF. The CDR3 region has the DNA TGCAGCGTTGAAGATGAGAGTGTGACCCAGTACTTC. The full variable domain, its missing parts supplied by reference TRBV29-1 and TRBJ2-5, is SAVISQKPSRDICQRGTSLTIQCQVDSQVTMMFWYRQQPGQSLTLIATANQGSEATYESGFVIDKFPISRPNLTFSTLTVSNMSPEDSSIYLCSVEDESVTQYFGPGTRLLVL.